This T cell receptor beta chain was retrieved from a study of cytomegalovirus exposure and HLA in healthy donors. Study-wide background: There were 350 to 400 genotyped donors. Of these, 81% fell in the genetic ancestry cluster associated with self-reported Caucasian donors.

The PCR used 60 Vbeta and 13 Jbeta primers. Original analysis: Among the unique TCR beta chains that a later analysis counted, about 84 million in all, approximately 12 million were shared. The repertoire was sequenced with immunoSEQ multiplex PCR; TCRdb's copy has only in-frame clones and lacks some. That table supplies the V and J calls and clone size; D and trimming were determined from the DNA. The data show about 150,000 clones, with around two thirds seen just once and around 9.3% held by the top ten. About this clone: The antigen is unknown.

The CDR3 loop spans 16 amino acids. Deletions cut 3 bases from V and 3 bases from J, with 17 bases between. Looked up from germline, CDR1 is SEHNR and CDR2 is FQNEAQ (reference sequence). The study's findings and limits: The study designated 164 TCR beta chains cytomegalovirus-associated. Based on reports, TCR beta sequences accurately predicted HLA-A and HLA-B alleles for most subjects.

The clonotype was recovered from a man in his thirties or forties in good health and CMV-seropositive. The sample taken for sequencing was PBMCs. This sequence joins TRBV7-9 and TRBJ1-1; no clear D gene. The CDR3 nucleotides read TGTGCCAGCAGCTTTCCCCCGCTGAAGGCGGACACTGAAGCTTTCTTT. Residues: CASSFPPLKADTEAFF. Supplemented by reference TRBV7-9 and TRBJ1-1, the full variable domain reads DTGVSQNPRHKITKRGQNVTFRCDPISEHNRLYWYRQTLGQGPEFLTYFQNEAQLEKSRLLSDRFSAERPKGSFSTLEIQRTEQGDSAMYLCASSFPPLKADTEAFFGQGTRLTVV.